A single sample gave rise to the 32 T cell receptor beta chains below, sequenced in a study of T cell responses to AZD1222 COVID-19 vaccine (dated by TCRdb to the early 2020s). The method behind the library was the immunoSEQ multiplex PCR assay. In its TCRdb copy, this immuneACCESS table keeps in-frame sequences only and misses some clones. Where compared with another copy, unresolved V genes explain less than half of these, and the others have no known cause. A total of over 150,000 clones appear in this sample, 87% of them only once. The top ten hold 2.6% of the sample. In light of the paper, this sample's time point label describes: baseline before first vaccination. Sequenced material: peripheral blood, taken on day 0 of AZD1222 vaccination. Receptors were obtained from an adult in good health.

CDR3 protein: CASSVNSQGLNSPLHF. In DNA, the CDR3 is TGTGCCAGCAGCGTAAACAGCCAGGGGCTCAATTCACCCCTCCACTTT. The rearrangement uses TRBV9 and TRBJ1-6; TRBD1 might be the D (6 bases). Germline V lookup: CDR1 SGDLS, CDR2 YYNGEE. Between the trimmed V and J ends, which lost 1 base and 7 bases, there was a span of 15 bases. This CDR3 comprises 16 residues.

This chain links TRBV29-1 with TRBJ1-4; D remains ambiguous. Germline lookup yields CDR1 SQVTM and CDR2 ANQGSEA. Trimming left V 4 bases short and J 5 bases short, with 11 bases between. This CDR3 is built from 13 residues. Written as DNA, the CDR3 is TGCAGCGTTGCGGTATCGCCAAATGAAAAACTGTTTTTT. This translates into CSVAVSPNEKLFF.

As to this clone: At one of its ends the junction is not consistent with the germline gene, which may arise from a read error. This chain connects TRBV7-2 to TRBJ2-7, with 7 bases identical to TRBD2. The CDR3 extends over 15 amino acids. Per germline, CDR1 SGHTA and CDR2 FQGNSA. The CDR3 DNA reads TGTGCCAGCAGCTTTGGAGGGAGGGCCTCCCACGAGCAGTACTTC. Translated, it gives CASSFGGRASHEQYF.

This sequence joins TRBV2 and TRBJ2-3, with 7 bases fitting TRBD2. V trimming: 8 bases; J trimming: 3 bases; junction bases outside the gene matches: 8. The germline V gene has CDR1 SNHLY and CDR2 FYNNEI. The CDR3 loop spans 14 amino acids. The CDR3 DNA is TGTGCCAGCGACCCTAGCGGACTAACAGATACGCAGTATTTT. It translates to CASDPSGLTDTQYF.

The chain joins TRBV28 to TRBJ2-7, with D uncertain. With 6 bases removed from V and 5 bases from J, the gap between germline ends came to 20 bases. The CDR3 consists of 15 residues. The V gene's germline CDR1 is MDHEN and CDR2 SYDVKM. CDR3 coding DNA: TGTGCCAGCAGAGGAAGGGTGGGTTCATTCGACGAGCAGTACTTC. Residues: CASRGRVGSFDEQYF. The whole variable domain, remainder taken from reference TRBV28 and TRBJ2-7, is DVKVTQSSRYLVKRTGEKVFLECVQDMDHENMFWYRQDPGLGLRLIYFSYDVKMKEKGDIPEGYSVSREKKERFSLILESASTNQTSMYLCASRGRVGSFDEQYFGPGTRLTVT.

The chain is built from TRBV19 and TRBJ1-1; 7 bases are a match to TRBD1. This CDR3 is 16 amino acids long. CDR1 is LNHDA, CDR2 SQIVND, per germline (reference sequence). After removal of 3 bases from V and 0 bases from J, the junction contained 7 bases not matched to a gene. CDR3 protein: CASSMSGTVMNTEAFF. The CDR3 DNA reads TGTGCCAGTAGTATGTCGGGGACAGTTATGAACACTGAAGCTTTCTTT.

The rearrangement uses TRBV7-7 and TRBJ2-1; 10 bases match TRBD2. With V trimmed by 6 bases and J by 5 bases, 7 bases remained unmatched. There are 15 residues in the CDR3. The germline gives CDR1 SSHAT, CDR2 FNYEAQ (reference sequence). The chain's CDR3 is CASSSGTSAHNEQFF. CDR3 DNA: TGTGCCAGCAGTTCTGGGACTAGCGCTCACAATGAGCAGTTCTTC.

The chain carries TRBV3-1 (or the pseudogene TRBV3-2) and TRBJ1-1; D gene ambiguous. Per the germline V gene, CDR1 is LGHDT and CDR2 is YNNKEL (reference sequence). There are 12 residues in the CDR3. V was clipped by 2 bases and J by 9 bases, with 10 bases between them. CDR3 residues: CASSQLEQKAFF. As DNA, the CDR3 is TGTGCCAGCAGCCAACTAGAACAGAAAGCTTTCTTT.

The V gene is TRBV18, the J gene TRBJ2-7; 9 nucleotides line up with TRBD2. The CDR3 runs 15 residues. V trimming: 6 bases; J trimming: 7 bases; junction bases outside the gene matches: 13. Germline CDR1 is KGHSH and CDR2 is LQKENI. CDR3: CASSPWREGPGEQYF. The CDR3, as DNA: TGTGCCAGCTCCCCCTGGCGGGAGGGCCCCGGGGAGCAGTACTTC.

The chain employs TRBV2 and TRBJ2-2; 13 bases are a match to TRBD2. Germline CDR1 reads SNHLY; CDR2 reads FYNNEI. Germline trimming cut 8 bases from V and 9 bases from J; bases unmatched to any gene: 15. This CDR3 comprises 17 residues. The CDR3 is CASRGDLGTSGMWELFF. The CDR3 coding sequence is TGTGCCAGCCGGGGGGATCTAGGGACTAGCGGGATGTGGGAGCTGTTTTTT.

The chain is built from TRBV10-1 and TRBJ2-1, with 8 bases fitting TRBD2. Trimming took 8 bases from V and 13 from J; bases not matched to a gene: 10. Germline V gene lookup returns CDR1 WNHNN and CDR2 SYGVQD (reference sequence). This CDR3 is 12 amino acids long. The CDR3 bases are TGCGCCAGCGCCCAAGCAGGACTAGCTCAGTTCTTC. As protein: CASAQAGLAQFF.

The chain combines TRBV25-1 with TRBJ1-5; no firm D call. The CDR3 loop spans 16 amino acids. Trimming cost V 4 bases and J 4 bases, with 17 bases left between them. Germline V gives CDR1 MGHDK, CDR2 SYGVNS. CDR3 sequence: CASSAPRAGLNQPQHF. The DNA of the CDR3 is TGTGCCAGCAGTGCTCCCCGTGCGGGCCTTAATCAGCCCCAGCATTTT.

The J gene is TRBJ2-7, the V gene TRBV7-9, with D maybe TRBD2 (5 bases). Between the trimmed V and J ends, which lost 8 bases and 2 bases, there was a span of 7 bases. This CDR3 spans 11 amino acids. Germline V gene sequence: CDR1 SEHNR, CDR2 FQNEAQ (reference sequence). For the CDR3, the DNA is TGTGCCAGCGCACTAGCCTACGAGCAGTACTTC. It is translated as CASALAYEQYF. Filled out from reference TRBV7-9 and TRBJ2-7, the complete variable domain reads DTGVSQNPRHKITKRGQNVTFRCDPISEHNRLYWYRQTLGQGPEFLTYFQNEAQLEKSRLLSDRFSAERPKGSFSTLEIQRTEQGDSAMYLCASALAYEQYFGPGTRLTVT.

The chain links TRBV5-1 to TRBJ1-1; a possible D gene is TRBD1 (5 bases). CDR1 is SGHRS and CDR2 is YFSETQ in the germline V gene. CDR3 length: 15 amino acids. The germline V and J ends were trimmed by 5 bases and 3 bases, with 17 bases remaining between them. CDR3: CASRPGPLSDTEAFF. Here the CDR3 DNA reads TGCGCCAGCAGGCCGGGGCCATTAAGCGACACTGAAGCTTTCTTT.

The genes are TRBV7-8 and TRBJ1-2; possible D gene TRBD1, 5 bases. V lost 1 base, J lost 4 bases, and 22 bases lay in between. Germline assignment: CDR1 SGHVS and CDR2 FQNEAQ. The CDR3 spans 18 residues. CDR3: CASSLGLGQARALYGYTF. DNA for the CDR3: TGTGCCAGCAGCTTAGGATTAGGACAAGCAAGGGCACTCTATGGCTACACCTTC.

The chain links TRBV3-1 (or the pseudogene TRBV3-2) to TRBJ1-3; D is ambiguous. The CDR3 extends over 14 amino acids. The ends were cut back, 2 bases at V and 6 bases at J, with 11 bases in the middle. Germline lookup yields CDR1 LGHDT and CDR2 YNNKEL (reference sequence). The CDR3 DNA follows: TGTGCCAGCAGCCAAACACCTGGCCCAAACACCATATATTTT. Its protein product is CASSQTPGPNTIYF.

The V and J genes are TRBV5-1 and TRBJ2-2; 8 bases are a match to TRBD2. V gave up 2 bases and J gave up 0 bases; unmatched junction bases: 0. This CDR3 has 15 residues. The V gene's germline CDR1 is SGHRS and CDR2 YFSETQ. The CDR3 sequence is CASSLAGANTGELFF. The CDR3 DNA reads as TGCGCCAGCAGCTTAGCGGGGGCGAACACCGGGGAGCTGTTTTTT.

The V gene is TRBV27, the J gene TRBJ2-1, with no clear D. V lost 5 bases and J lost 8, with 19 bases in between. The CDR3 is 15 amino acids. Germline-derived CDR1 and CDR2 are MNHEY and SMNVEV (reference sequence). CDR3 loop: CASSPPALVIDEQFF. The DNA of the CDR3 is TGTGCCAGCAGTCCGCCGGCTTTAGTAATCGATGAGCAGTTCTTC.

The CDR3 sequence: CASSPESAKNIQYF. The DNA of the CDR3 is TGTGCCAGCAGCCCCGAGTCAGCCAAAAACATTCAGTACTTC. The rearrangement links TRBV11-2 to TRBJ2-4; D gene uncertain. V was shortened by 5 bases and J by 0 bases, with 8 bases between the two germline ends. Germline lookup yields CDR1 SGHAT and CDR2 FQNNGV. This CDR3 contains 14 residues. Combining the CDR3 with reference TRBV11-2 and TRBJ2-4 gives the whole variable domain EAGVAQSPRYKIIEKRQSVAFWCNPISGHATLYWYQQILGQGPKLLIQFQNNGVVDDSQLPKDRFSAERLKGVDSTLKIQPAKLEDSAVYLCASSPESAKNIQYFGAGTRLSVL.

V gene TRBV14 combines with J gene TRBJ2-7; 10 bases agree with TRBD1. V gave up 3 bases and J gave up 4 bases; unmatched junction bases: 0. Germline CDR1 and CDR2: SGHDN and FVKESK. CDR3 length equals 13 residues. The CDR3 spells CASSQDRGYEQYF. The CDR3 DNA sequence: TGTGCCAGCAGCCAGGACAGGGGGTACGAGCAGTACTTC.

CDR3 bases: TGCAGCCCTCCGGGACTAGCGAGAAATTACGAGCAGTACTTC. Amino acids: CSPPGLARNYEQYF. The chain employs TRBV29-1 and TRBJ2-7; 10 nucleotides match TRBD2. J lost 4 bases, V lost 8 bases, and 11 bases had no gene match. The CDR3 length is 14 residues. CDR1 and CDR2 from the germline V gene are SQVTM and ANQGSEA.

The V gene is TRBV6-1, the J gene TRBJ1-5, with 10 bases fitting TRBD1. J gave up 1 base and V 3 bases, and 3 bases lay outside the gene matches. Germline values: CDR1 MNHNS, CDR2 SASEGT. The CDR3 spans 16 residues. In DNA, the CDR3 is TGTGCCAGCAGTGAGACAGGGGGCCGGAGCAATCAGCCCCAGCATTTT. It is translated as CASSETGGRSNQPQHF.

The chain couples TRBV4-1 to TRBJ1-1; 8 bases match TRBD1. Germline CDR1 MGHRA, CDR2 YSYEKL. The CDR3 runs 14 residues. V lost 6 bases to trimming and J lost 9 bases; unmatched junction nucleotides: 12. Here the CDR3 reads CASRPGQGEPQAFF. In nucleotides, the CDR3 is TGCGCCAGCAGGCCAGGACAGGGTGAACCACAAGCTTTCTTT.

The V gene is TRBV19, the J gene TRBJ1-4; tentative D call: TRBD1 (5 bases). The germline V and J ends were trimmed by 4 bases and 8 bases, with 20 bases remaining between them. This CDR3 is built from 16 residues. Germline CDR1 LNHDA, CDR2 SQIVND (reference sequence). CDR3 sequence (DNA): TGTGCCAGTAGTAAACTACCCGGGACCTCGAACGAAAAACTGTTTTTT. This codes for CASSKLPGTSNEKLFF.

J is TRBJ1-1 and V is TRBV5-1; possibly TRBD1 for D (6 bases). Between the trimmed V and J ends, which lost 0 bases and 10 bases, there was a span of 19 bases. The CDR3 spans 15 residues. Germline values: CDR1 SGHRS, CDR2 YFSETQ. The CDR3 loop reads CASSLAPGARERAFF. CDR3 nucleotides: TGCGCCAGCAGCTTGGCTCCGGGGGCGCGGGAAAGAGCTTTCTTT.

The genes are TRBV7-6 and TRBJ1-1; D is ambiguous. Germline CDR1 is SGHVS and CDR2 is FNYEAQ. The CDR3 has 14 amino acids. The V and J ends lost 1 base and 2 bases respectively, with 8 bases between them. CDR3 region: CASSLVPGNTEAFF. The CDR3 region has the DNA TGTGCCAGCAGCTTAGTTCCAGGAAACACTGAAGCTTTCTTT. Full variable domain (outside the CDR3, taken from reference TRBV7-6 and TRBJ1-1): GAGVSQSPRYKVTKRGQDVALRCDPISGHVSLYWYRQALGQGPEFLTYFNYEAQQDKSGLPNDRFSAERPEGSISTLTIQRTEQRDSAMYRCASSLVPGNTEAFFGQGTRLTVV.

The chain is built from TRBV12-3 or TRBV12-4 and TRBJ1-3, with D unresolved. The length of the CDR3 is 13 residues. Trimming left V 1 base short and J 7 bases short, with 8 bases between. The CDR3 DNA follows: TGTGCCAGCAGTTTAGATTCTGCGAACACCATATATTTT. This sequence encodes CASSLDSANTIYF.

The genes are TRBV5-1 and TRBJ2-5; TRBD2 is a possible D gene (6 bases). In germline, CDR1 is SGHRS, CDR2 YFSETQ. CDR3 length: 14 amino acids. V lost 1 base to trimming and J lost 4 bases, with 11 bases between them. Here the CDR3 reads CASSLPGVGETQYF. CDR3 bases: TGCGCCAGCAGCTTGCCGGGGGTAGGAGAGACCCAGTACTTC.

The chain uses TRBV12-5 and TRBJ1-1; D possibly corresponds to TRBD1 (5 bases). Trimming pared 2 bases from V and 2 bases from J, leaving 9 bases between. CDR3 length: 14 residues. The germline gives CDR1 LGHNT, CDR2 FRNRAP. The CDR3: CASGLRQGNTEAFF. The CDR3 DNA follows: TGTGCTAGTGGTTTGCGTCAGGGTAACACTGAAGCTTTCTTT.

V gene TRBV5-1 combines with J gene TRBJ1-1; 9 nucleotides agree with TRBD1. CDR1 SGHRS and CDR2 YFSETQ come from the germline V gene. V lost 2 bases, J lost 0 bases, and 5 bases stayed unmatched. There are 16 residues in the CDR3. In DNA, the CDR3 is TGCGCCAGCAGCTTACAGGGGGCGAGGATGAACACTGAAGCTTTCTTT. It yields the protein CASSLQGARMNTEAFF.

In DNA, the CDR3 is TGTGCCAGCAGAAGACTAGCGCAGGATCGTGCCGGGGAGCTGTTTTTT. Its translation: CASRRLAQDRAGELFF. The chain recombines TRBV6-6 with TRBJ2-2; 8 positions agree with TRBD2. Germline trimming cut 6 bases from V and 6 bases from J; bases unmatched to any gene: 12. The CDR3 sequence is 16 residues long. In germline, CDR1 is MNHNY, CDR2 SVGAGI (reference sequence).

The CDR3 nucleotides are TGTGCCAGCAGCTTAAGACCGGGACTAGCGTCTAGCACAGATACGCAGTATTTT. Protein sequence: CASSLRPGLASSTDTQYF. The chain has TRBV7-2 and TRBJ2-3; 10 nucleotides line up with TRBD2. V gave up 2 bases and J gave up 0 bases; unmatched junction bases: 8. The CDR3 has 18 amino acids. The germline CDR1 and CDR2 sequences are SGHTA and FQGNSA. Based on the CDR3 plus reference TRBV7-2 and TRBJ2-3, the full variable domain is GAGVSQSPSNKVTEKGKDVELRCDPISGHTALYWYRQSLGQGLEFLIYFQGNSAPDKSGLPSDRFSAERTGGSVSTLTIQRTQQEDSAVYLCASSLRPGLASSTDTQYFGPGTRLTVL.